This T cell receptor (beta chain) was recovered during a study of T cell clones after liver transplantation. The CDR3 runs 13 residues. The germline CDR1 and CDR2 sequences are SQVTM and ANQGSEA. Trimming stripped 4 bases from V and 1 base from J, with 9 bases between. TCRdb keeps only in-frame clones here, not all; method: immunoSEQ multiplex PCR. The data contain roughly 100,000 clones, more than 75% of them singletons. The source is a human donor who received a liver transplant. V gene TRBV29-1 combines with J gene TRBJ2-3; D gene ambiguous. The specimen was CD4+ T cells from blood, collected before liver transplant. The CDR3 region is CSVATTRTDTQYF. The CDR3 region has the DNA TGCAGCGTTGCCACCACCCGCACAGATACGCAGTATTTT.